This TCR beta chain emerged from a study of blood T cell repertoires in COVID-19. CDR3 length equals 16 residues. The trim removed 1 base at V and 1 base at J, leaving 4 bases unmatched. CDR1 SGHAT and CDR2 FQNNGV come from the germline V gene. Per the original methods: Amplified reference gene primers provided the basis for estimating nucleated cell counts. Profiling relied on immunoSEQ multiplex PCR, and the TCRdb table lists in-frame clones only, not all of them. V and J calls and clone size follow that table, whereas D and trimming were derived from the DNA. The sample includes about 130,000 clones, more than 70% of them seen just once.

This clonotype was sampled from a woman aged 60-70 years with acute or convalescent COVID-19. The material sequenced was peripheral blood. The gene calls are TRBV11-2 and TRBJ1-1; 9 bases match TRBD1. The DNA of the CDR3 is TGTGCCAGCAGCTTAGTTCTGGGACAGGGGAACACTGAAGCTTTCTTT. As protein: CASSLVLGQGNTEAFF.